The rows below give T cell receptor beta chains drawn from one sample of a study of T cells in Graves' hyperthyroidism and ophthalmopathy. One entry per CDR3 protein results from TCRdb running MiXCR on the multiplex PCR reads. This table has under 800,000 distinct CDR3 sequences, about 15% appearing once. Sequenced input: blood. Receptors were obtained from a woman between 18 and 29 years old with Graves' hyperthyroidism. Each CDR3 is given with its conserved first and last residue. Fields, in order: clone size, V gene, D gene, J gene, CDR3 DNA, CDR3 protein. D genes are given only for firm matches. Clone size is not always given. Where it is, it says once, few, many or a class for expanded clones.

clone_size: few; v_call: TRBV28; d_call: .; j_call: TRBJ1-4; cdr3_nt: TGTGCCAGCCGAGGAGGGGGGAATGAAAAACTGTTTTTT; cdr3_aa: CASRGGGNEKLFF
clone_size: many; v_call: TRBV12-3/TRBV12-4; d_call: .; j_call: TRBJ1-5; cdr3_nt: TGTGCCAGCAGTTTCTCTCATCAGCCCCAGCATTTT; cdr3_aa: CASSFSHQPQHF
clone_size: many; v_call: TRBV12-3/TRBV12-4; d_call: .; j_call: TRBJ2-7; cdr3_nt: TGTGCCAGCAGGACTGCGACCTACGAGCAGTACTTC; cdr3_aa: CASRTATYEQYF
clone_size: .; v_call: TRBV11-2; d_call: TRBD1; j_call: TRBJ2-1; cdr3_nt: TGTGCCAGCAGCTTAGGTCCAGGGGGACAGGAGCAGTTCTTC; cdr3_aa: CASSLGPGGQEQFF
clone_size: .; v_call: TRBV5-1; d_call: .; j_call: TRBJ2-7; cdr3_nt: TGCGCCAGCAGCCCGGACAGTACTTTCTACGAGCAGTACTTC; cdr3_aa: CASSPDSTFYEQYF
clone_size: .; v_call: TRBV27; d_call: TRBD1; j_call: TRBJ1-1; cdr3_nt: TGTGCCAGCAGTTTAGAGGCCCCGGCAGGGGGATACACTGAAGCTTTCTTT; cdr3_aa: CASSLEAPAGGYTEAFF
clone_size: .; v_call: TRBV28; d_call: .; j_call: TRBJ1-5; cdr3_nt: .; cdr3_aa: CASSSSTVGNQPQHF
clone_size: many; v_call: TRBV11-2; d_call: TRBD1; j_call: TRBJ2-3; cdr3_nt: TGTGCCAGCAGCCCTCGACAGGGGAAACTCACAGATACGCAGTATTTT; cdr3_aa: CASSPRQGKLTDTQYF
clone_size: .; v_call: TRBV29-1; d_call: TRBD1; j_call: TRBJ2-3; cdr3_nt: TGCAGCGTTGAAGGGGTCGGGACAGGGACAGATACGCAGTATTTT; cdr3_aa: CSVEGVGTGTDTQYF
clone_size: .; v_call: TRBV12-3/TRBV12-4; d_call: .; j_call: TRBJ1-6; cdr3_nt: TGTGCCAGCAGCTCCGACGGGGTCAGTTCACCCCTCCACTTT; cdr3_aa: CASSSDGVSSPLHF
clone_size: many; v_call: TRBV11-1; d_call: TRBD1; j_call: TRBJ1-2; cdr3_nt: TGTGCCAGCAGCTACGGGACAGACTATGGCTACACCTTC; cdr3_aa: CASSYGTDYGYTF
clone_size: .; v_call: TRBV12-3/TRBV12-4; d_call: .; j_call: TRBJ1-1; cdr3_nt: TGTGCCAGCAGTTTGCCCACAGGTTCGAACACTGAAGCTTTCTTT; cdr3_aa: CASSLPTGSNTEAFF
clone_size: .; v_call: TRBV29-1; d_call: TRBD2; j_call: TRBJ2-1; cdr3_nt: TGCAGCGTTGAAGCAGAGTCTAGCGGGAGAGACTACAATGAGCAGTTCTTC; cdr3_aa: CSVEAESSGRDYNEQFF
clone_size: many; v_call: TRBV6-2/TRBV6-3; d_call: .; j_call: TRBJ1-1; cdr3_nt: TGTGCCAGCAGTCCGAAGAACAAGAACACTGAAGCTTTCTTT; cdr3_aa: CASSPKNKNTEAFF
clone_size: many; v_call: TRBV7-2; d_call: .; j_call: TRBJ2-1; cdr3_nt: TGTGCCTCTCGGTCTGGACCGTACAATGAGCAGTTCTTC; cdr3_aa: CASRSGPYNEQFF
clone_size: many; v_call: TRBV9; d_call: .; j_call: TRBJ2-6; cdr3_nt: TGTGCCAGCAGCGTAGGGGGCTCTGGGGCCAACGTCCTGACTTTC; cdr3_aa: CASSVGGSGANVLTF
clone_size: .; v_call: TRBV10-2; d_call: TRBD2; j_call: TRBJ2-2; cdr3_nt: TGCGCCAGCAGACTAGCGGGAGTAACCGGGGAGCTGTTTTTT; cdr3_aa: CASRLAGVTGELFF